Listed here is a single T cell receptor beta chain. V lost 4 bases to trimming and J lost 7 bases, with 21 bases between them. Germline CDR1 and CDR2: SGHNT and YYREEE (reference sequence). The CDR3 extends over 15 amino acids. The data were produced by immunoSEQ multiplex PCR, yet TCRdb's version contains in-frame clones alone and is incomplete. The table shows some 150,000 clones, with under 90% occurring only once. The data were taken from a study of blood T cell repertoires in COVID-19. The clonotype originates from a woman aged 18-29 years who had been exposed to COVID-19. The chain is built from TRBV5-4 and TRBJ2-7, with unresolved D. Material: PBMCs or T cells enriched from blood (not recorded which). CDR3 bases: TGTGCCAGCAGCCCGGTCGCGGTAGCCCCGCGGGAGCAGTACTTC. Translated: CASSPVAVAPREQYF.